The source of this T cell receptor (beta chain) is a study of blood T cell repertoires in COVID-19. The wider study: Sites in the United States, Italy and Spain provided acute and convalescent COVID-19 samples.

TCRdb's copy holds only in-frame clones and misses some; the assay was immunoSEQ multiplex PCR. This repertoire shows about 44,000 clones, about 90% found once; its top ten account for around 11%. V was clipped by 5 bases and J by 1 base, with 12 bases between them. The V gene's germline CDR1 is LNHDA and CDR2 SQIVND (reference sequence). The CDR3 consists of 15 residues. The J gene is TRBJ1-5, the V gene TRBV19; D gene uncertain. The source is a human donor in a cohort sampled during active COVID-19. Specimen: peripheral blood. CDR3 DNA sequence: TGTGCCAGTAGTTTCCTCTTGAGAAGCAATCAGCCCCAGCATTTT. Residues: CASSFLLRSNQPQHF. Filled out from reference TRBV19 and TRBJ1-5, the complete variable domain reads DGGITQSPKYLFRKEGQNVTLSCEQNLNHDAMYWYRQDPGQGLRLIYYSQIVNDFQKGDIAEGYSVSREKKESFPLTVTSAQKNPTAFYLCASSFLLRSNQPQHFGDGTRLSIL.